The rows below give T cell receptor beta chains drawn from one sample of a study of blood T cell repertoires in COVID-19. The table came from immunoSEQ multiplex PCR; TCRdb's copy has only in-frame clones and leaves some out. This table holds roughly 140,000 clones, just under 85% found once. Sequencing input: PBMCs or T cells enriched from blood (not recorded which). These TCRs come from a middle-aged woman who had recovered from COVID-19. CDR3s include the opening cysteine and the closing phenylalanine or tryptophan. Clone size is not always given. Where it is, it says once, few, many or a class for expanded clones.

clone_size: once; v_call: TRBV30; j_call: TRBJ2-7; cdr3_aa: CAWRPGQRQYF
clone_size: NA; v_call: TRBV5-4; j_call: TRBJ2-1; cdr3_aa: CASPGSSGGVSNEQFF
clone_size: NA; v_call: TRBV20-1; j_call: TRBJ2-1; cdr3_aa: CSASLGLGDNEQFF
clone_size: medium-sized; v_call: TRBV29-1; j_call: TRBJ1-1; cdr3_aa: CSVVPSGGGEAFF
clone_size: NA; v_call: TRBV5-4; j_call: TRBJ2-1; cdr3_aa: CASSLSADNEQFF
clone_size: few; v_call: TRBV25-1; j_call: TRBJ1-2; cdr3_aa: CASSESTGVMGGYTF
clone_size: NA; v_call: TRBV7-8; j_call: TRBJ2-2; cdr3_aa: CASSPSREKLTGELFF
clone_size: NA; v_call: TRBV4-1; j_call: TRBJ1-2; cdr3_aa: CASSQGPRTGKSGYTF
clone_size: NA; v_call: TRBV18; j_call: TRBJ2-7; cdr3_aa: CASSPPTVHYEQYF
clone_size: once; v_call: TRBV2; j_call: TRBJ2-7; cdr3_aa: CASRESGVVYEQYF
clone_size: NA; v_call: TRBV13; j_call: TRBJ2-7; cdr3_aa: CASSLVGGAAYEQYF
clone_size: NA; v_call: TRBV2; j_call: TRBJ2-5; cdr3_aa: CASSEGNRGGETQYF
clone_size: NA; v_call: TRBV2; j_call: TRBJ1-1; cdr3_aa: CASRGTGMNTEAFF
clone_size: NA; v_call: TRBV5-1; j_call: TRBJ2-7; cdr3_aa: CASSFGTSSGAGYEQYF
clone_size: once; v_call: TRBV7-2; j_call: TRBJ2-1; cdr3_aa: CASSFSSVGGYNEQFF
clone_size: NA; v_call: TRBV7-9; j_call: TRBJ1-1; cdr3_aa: CASSPTGACSAEAFF
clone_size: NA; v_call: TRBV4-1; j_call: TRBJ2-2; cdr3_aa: CASSHGDTNTGELFF
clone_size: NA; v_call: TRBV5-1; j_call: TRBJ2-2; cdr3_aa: CASSWRETGELFF
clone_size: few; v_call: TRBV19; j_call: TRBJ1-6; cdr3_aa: CASSMFGEASPLHF
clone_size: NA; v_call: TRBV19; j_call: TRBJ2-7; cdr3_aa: CATGESPGNLYEQYF
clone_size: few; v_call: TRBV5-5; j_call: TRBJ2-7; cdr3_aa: CASSWGQGGYEQYF